These 22 T cell receptor beta chains originate from one sample sequenced in a study of OX40 agonist ivuxolimab in advanced cancers. Produced via immunoSEQ multiplex PCR; TCRdb's table is partial and in-frame only. The sample yields some 51,000 clones, around 90% seen once. The input for sequencing was CD4+ or CD8+ T cells sorted from blood, taken in a trial of the OX40 agonist ivuxolimab. Every receptor here comes from an adult with an advanced solid tumor such as melanoma, head and neck, liver or kidney cancer.

The chain combines TRBV27 with TRBJ2-5; D remains ambiguous. Germline CDR1 reads MNHEY; CDR2 reads SMNVEV (reference sequence). V shed 2 bases and J shed 2 bases, with 18 bases lying between them. The CDR3 contains 17 residues. The CDR3 region is CASSLRAIATAQETQYF. CDR3 nucleotides: TGTGCCAGCAGTTTACGGGCGATCGCGACTGCTCAAGAGACCCAGTACTTC.

This chain uses TRBV4-3 with TRBJ1-4, with D tentatively TRBD1 (5 bases). Germline V lookup: CDR1 LGHNA, CDR2 YSLEER. The V end lost 3 bases, the J end lost 2 bases, and 10 bases lay between the germline ends. The CDR3 runs 15 residues. This CDR3 reads CASSQVRGTNEKLFF. CDR3 sequence (DNA): TGCGCCAGCAGCCAGGTTCGGGGCACTAATGAAAAACTGTTTTTT.

This chain uses TRBV29-1 with TRBJ2-7; 7 positions match TRBD1. Germline CDR1 and CDR2: SQVTM and ANQGSEA. Unmatched junction bases numbered 13, after V lost 6 bases and J lost 8 bases. The CDR3 is made up of 13 amino acids. CDR3 nucleotides: TGCAGCGTCGTATTGACGAGGGACAGCCAGCAGTACTTC. Protein sequence: CSVVLTRDSQQYF.

This clone was observed a few times. V is TRBV19 and J is TRBJ1-2; TRBD1 matches 10 bases. Germline trimming cut 7 bases from V and 7 bases from J; bases unmatched to any gene: 24. Germline CDR1 is LNHDA and CDR2 is SQIVND (reference sequence). The CDR3 is made up of 19 amino acids. This CDR3 is CASNSPYRYFDRGHGGYTF. The CDR3, as DNA: TGTGCCAGTAATAGCCCATACCGCTACTTCGACAGGGGGCACGGTGGCTACACCTTC.

The genes are TRBV9 and TRBJ2-7; D ambiguous. The CDR3 totals 13 residues. Trimming left V 0 bases short and J 2 bases short, with 6 bases between. CDR1 is SGDLS, CDR2 YYNGEE, per germline. CDR3 sequence reads: CASSVEDAYEQYF. Written as DNA, the CDR3 is TGTGCCAGCAGCGTAGAGGATGCCTACGAGCAGTACTTC. Together with reference TRBV9 and TRBJ2-7, the CDR3 gives the full variable domain: DSGVTQTPKHLITATGQRVTLRCSPRSGDLSVYWYQQSLDQGLQFLIQYYNGEERAKGNILERFSAQQFPDLHSELNLSSLELGDSALYFCASSVEDAYEQYFGPGTRLTVT.

The chain joins TRBV9 to TRBJ2-4; TRBD1 aligns across 11 bases. Germline loops: CDR1 SGDLS, CDR2 YYNGEE. Trimming removed 4 bases from V and 7 bases from J; junction bases left unmatched: 7. CDR3 length equals 15 residues. The CDR3 loop reads CASSLGQGAGNIQYF. CDR3 bases: TGTGCCAGCAGCCTAGGACAGGGGGCTGGGAACATTCAGTACTTC.

This sequence joins TRBV7-2 and TRBJ2-1; a possible D gene is TRBD1 (5 bases). Germline CDR1 and CDR2: SGHTA and FQGNSA. This CDR3 is 14 amino acids long. The V end lost 5 bases, the J end lost 10 bases, and 18 bases lay between the germline ends. CDR3 in DNA: TGTGCCAGCAGCCCTGTCCAGGGTCTGAGGGAGCAGTTCTTC. Its translation is CASSPVQGLREQFF.

This clone was observed a few times. This chain joins TRBV7-9 and TRBJ1-2, with TRBD1 as a possible D gene (5 bases). Germline V gene sequence: CDR1 SEHNR, CDR2 FQNEAQ (reference sequence). V was cut by 6 bases and J by 8 bases, with 13 bases left in between. The CDR3 runs to 12 residues. CDR3 nucleotides: TGTGCCAGCAGACAGGACATGGACGGCTACACCTTC. This sequence encodes CASRQDMDGYTF.

The rearrangement uses TRBV5-4 and TRBJ2-1, with D perhaps being TRBD1 or TRBD2 (5 bases each). Trimming pared 0 bases from V and 5 bases from J, leaving 6 bases between. Germline-derived CDR1 and CDR2 are SGHNT and YYREEE (reference sequence). The length of the CDR3 is 13 residues. This CDR3 is CASSLGGDNEQFF. The CDR3 bases are TGTGCCAGCAGCTTGGGAGGGGACAATGAGCAGTTCTTC.

The chain has TRBV27 and TRBJ1-1; perhaps TRBD1 as D (5 bases). V was trimmed by 5 bases and J by 7 bases, leaving 14 bases between them. Germline lookup yields CDR1 MNHEY and CDR2 SMNVEV (reference sequence). This CDR3 contains 13 residues. The CDR3 nucleotides read TGTGCCAGCAGTGCCCCCGTCGGGGGTGAAGCTTTCTTT. Its translation: CASSAPVGGEAFF.

The chain carries TRBV5-1 and TRBJ2-4; D uncertain. The V and J ends lost 0 bases and 7 bases respectively, with 8 bases between them. CDR3 length: 13 residues. Germline CDR1 and CDR2: SGHRS and YFSETQ. The DNA of the CDR3 is TGCGCCAGCAGCTTGGACTCGTCTAACATTCAGTACTTC. Amino acids: CASSLDSSNIQYF.

The chain has TRBV30 and TRBJ1-5; possibly TRBD1 for D (5 bases). The germline CDR1 and CDR2 sequences are GTSNPN and SVGIG (reference sequence). The CDR3 runs 14 residues. Trimming removed 0 bases from V and 7 bases from J, with 13 bases in between. CDR3 sequence: CAWSVGGVRQPQHF. The CDR3 region has the DNA TGTGCCTGGAGTGTAGGAGGGGTTAGGCAGCCCCAGCATTTT. Supplemented by reference TRBV30 and TRBJ1-5, the full variable domain reads SQTIHQWPATLVQPVGSPLSLECTVEGTSNPNLYWYRQAAGRGLQLLFYSVGIGQISSEVPQNLSASRPQDRQFILSSKKLLLSDSGFYLCAWSVGGVRQPQHFGDGTRLSIL.

The chain links TRBV19 to TRBJ2-7, with TRBD1 as a possible D gene (6 bases). There are 12 residues in the CDR3. Trimming pared 5 bases from V and 3 bases from J, leaving 8 bases between. Germline loops: CDR1 LNHDA, CDR2 SQIVND (reference sequence). The CDR3 loop reads CASSGQNYEQYF. CDR3 sequence (DNA): TGTGCCAGTAGTGGACAGAACTACGAGCAGTACTTC.

This chain links TRBV5-1 with TRBJ1-3; TRBD1 might be the D (5 bases). V shed 4 bases and J shed 0 bases, with 11 bases lying between them. The CDR3 loop spans 15 amino acids. Germline-derived CDR1 and CDR2 are SGHRS and YFSETQ. CDR3 sequence: CASSLAGGSGNTIYF. Here the CDR3 DNA reads TGCGCCAGCAGCCTCGCGGGGGGCTCTGGAAACACCATATATTTT. Variable domain in full (rest from reference TRBV5-1 and TRBJ1-3): KAGVTQTPRYLIKTRGQQVTLSCSPISGHRSVSWYQQTPGQGLQFLFEYFSETQRNKGNFPGRFSGRQFSNSRSEMNVSTLELGDSALYLCASSLAGGSGNTIYFGEGSWLTVV.

V gene TRBV14 combines with J gene TRBJ1-2; 7 nucleotides align to TRBD1. The CDR3 runs to 16 residues. The germline gives CDR1 SGHDN, CDR2 FVKESK. Trimming took 0 bases from V and 5 from J; bases not matched to a gene: 9. In DNA form, the CDR3 reads TGTGCCAGCAGCCAAGATAGACAGGGCCGGCGGTATGGCTACACCTTC. Translated: CASSQDRQGRRYGYTF. Variable domain in full (rest from reference TRBV14 and TRBJ1-2): EAGVTQFPSHSVIEKGQTVTLRCDPISGHDNLYWYRRVMGKEIKFLLHFVKESKQDESGMPNNRFLAERTGGTYSTLKVQPAELEDSGVYFCASSQDRQGRRYGYTFGSGTRLTVV.

The chain employs TRBV9 and TRBJ2-2; D may match TRBD1 or TRBD2 (5 bases each). From germline, CDR1 is SGDLS and CDR2 YYNGEE. CDR3 length: 14 residues. V was clipped by 2 bases and J by 3 bases, with 8 bases between them. The CDR3 is CASSVMGDTGELFF. For the CDR3, the DNA is TGTGCCAGCAGCGTTATGGGGGACACCGGGGAGCTGTTTTTT.

The J gene is TRBJ2-3, the V gene TRBV9; no firm D call. Germline V gene lookup returns CDR1 SGDLS and CDR2 YYNGEE. The germline V and J ends were trimmed by 3 bases and 2 bases, with 4 bases remaining between them. The CDR3 runs to 12 residues. Here the CDR3 DNA reads TGTGCCAGCAGCGCCGACACAGATACGCAGTATTTT. Translating it yields CASSADTDTQYF.

This rearrangement joins TRBV6-6 to TRBJ2-3; tentatively, D is TRBD1 or TRBD2 (5 bases each). This CDR3 is built from 16 residues. Germline CDR1 and CDR2: MNHNY and SVGAGI (reference sequence). The V and J ends lost 5 bases and 3 bases respectively, with 18 bases between them. The CDR3 protein is CASSLQTGPITDTQYF. In nucleotides, the CDR3 is TGTGCCAGCAGTCTCCAGACGGGACCGATAACAGATACGCAGTATTTT.

CDR3 region: CASSQDGDATYNEQFF. The DNA of the CDR3 is TGTGCCAGCAGCCAAGACGGTGACGCCACCTACAATGAGCAGTTCTTC. The rearrangement joins TRBV4-2 to TRBJ2-1; D remains unclear. The germline V and J ends were trimmed by 0 bases and 2 bases, with 11 bases remaining between them. CDR1 and CDR2 (germline): LGHNA, YNFKEQ. This CDR3 spans 16 amino acids.

The chain combines TRBV7-3 with TRBJ2-1; tentative D call: TRBD2 (5 bases). The germline gives CDR1 SGHTA, CDR2 FQGTGA. The CDR3 consists of 15 residues. V was shortened by 0 bases and J by 10 bases, with 16 bases between the two germline ends. This CDR3 reads CASSLTFSGREEQFF. DNA for the CDR3: TGTGCCAGCAGCTTAACGTTTTCGGGTAGGGAGGAGCAGTTCTTC.

The chain couples TRBV4-1 to TRBJ1-3; tentative D call: TRBD1 (5 bases). This CDR3 has 15 residues. Deletions cut 1 base from V and 0 bases from J, with 7 bases between. Germline-derived CDR1 and CDR2 are MGHRA and YSYEKL. CDR3 protein: CASSQGQSSGNTIYF. The CDR3 coding sequence is TGCGCCAGCAGCCAAGGACAGTCCTCTGGAAACACCATATATTTT.

V is TRBV7-6 and J is TRBJ2-7, with 7 bases lining up with TRBD2. Germline lookup yields CDR1 SGHVS and CDR2 FNYEAQ. V lost 5 bases to trimming and J lost 5 bases; unmatched junction nucleotides: 9. This CDR3 spans 14 amino acids. The CDR3, as DNA: TGTGCCAGCAGCCTCTGGGGGGGAGAGGACGAGCAGTACTTC. The encoded protein is CASSLWGGEDEQYF. The whole variable domain, remainder taken from reference TRBV7-6 and TRBJ2-7, is GAGVSQSPRYKVTKRGQDVALRCDPISGHVSLYWYRQALGQGPEFLTYFNYEAQQDKSGLPNDRFSAERPEGSISTLTIQRTEQRDSAMYRCASSLWGGEDEQYFGPGTRLTVT.